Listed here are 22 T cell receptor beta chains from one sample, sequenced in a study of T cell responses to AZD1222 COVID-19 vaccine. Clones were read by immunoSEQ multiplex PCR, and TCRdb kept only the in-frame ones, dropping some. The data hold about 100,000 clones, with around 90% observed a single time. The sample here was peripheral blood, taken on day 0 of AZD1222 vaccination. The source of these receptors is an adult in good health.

The CDR3 region is CASSSGTDSNYGYTF. CDR3 bases: TGTGCCAGCAGCAGCGGGACGGATTCTAACTATGGCTACACCTTC. The V call is TRBV5-4, the J call TRBJ1-2; maybe TRBD1 (5 bases). The CDR3 contains 15 residues. V shed 4 bases and J shed 0 bases, with 13 bases lying between them. The V gene's germline CDR1 is SGHNT and CDR2 YYREEE (reference sequence).

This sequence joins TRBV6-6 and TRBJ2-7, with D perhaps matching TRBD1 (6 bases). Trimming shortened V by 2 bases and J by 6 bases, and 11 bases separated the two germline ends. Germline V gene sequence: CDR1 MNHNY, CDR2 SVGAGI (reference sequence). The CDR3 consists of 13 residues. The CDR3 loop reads CASSYPDRIEQYF. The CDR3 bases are TGTGCCAGCAGTTACCCCGACAGGATCGAGCAGTACTTC.

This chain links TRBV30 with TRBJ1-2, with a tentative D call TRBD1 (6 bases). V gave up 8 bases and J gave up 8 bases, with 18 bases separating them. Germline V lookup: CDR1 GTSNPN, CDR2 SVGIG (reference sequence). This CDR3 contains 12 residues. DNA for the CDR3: TGTGCCCGCAGGGGTGCCCCGTACGGCTACACCTTC. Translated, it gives CARRGAPYGYTF.

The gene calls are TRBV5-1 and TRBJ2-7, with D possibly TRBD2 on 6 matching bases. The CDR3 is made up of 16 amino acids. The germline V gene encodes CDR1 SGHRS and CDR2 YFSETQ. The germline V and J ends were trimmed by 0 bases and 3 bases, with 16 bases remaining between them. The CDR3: CASSLDAGLTFYEQYF. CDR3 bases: TGCGCCAGCAGCTTGGATGCGGGACTCACCTTCTACGAGCAGTACTTC.

DNA of the CDR3: TGTGCCAGTAGTATTATTTGGGGGCGCGTTGAGACCCAGTACTTC. Protein sequence: CASSIIWGRVETQYF. This sequence joins TRBV19 and TRBJ2-5; D is possibly TRBD1 (6 bases). Germline lookup yields CDR1 LNHDA and CDR2 SQIVND (reference sequence). Trimming removed 3 bases at V and 5 bases at J, with 16 bases between. The CDR3 sequence is 15 residues long. The entire variable domain, with the rest obtained from reference TRBV19 and TRBJ2-5, is as follows: DGGITQSPKYLFRKEGQNVTLSCEQNLNHDAMYWYRQDPGQGLRLIYYSQIVNDFQKGDIAEGYSVSREKKESFPLTVTSAQKNPTAFYLCASSIIWGRVETQYFGPGTRLLVL.

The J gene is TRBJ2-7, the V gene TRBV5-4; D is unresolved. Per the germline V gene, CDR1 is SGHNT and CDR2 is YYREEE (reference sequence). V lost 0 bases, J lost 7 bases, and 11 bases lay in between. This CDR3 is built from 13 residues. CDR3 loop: CASSLGQPEEQYF. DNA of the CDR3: TGTGCCAGCAGCTTGGGGCAACCGGAAGAGCAGTACTTC.

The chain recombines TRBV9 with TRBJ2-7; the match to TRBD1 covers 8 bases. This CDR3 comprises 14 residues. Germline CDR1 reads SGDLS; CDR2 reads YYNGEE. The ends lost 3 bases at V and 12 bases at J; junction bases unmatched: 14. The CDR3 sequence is CASSGTPDPRGLYF. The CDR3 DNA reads TGTGCCAGCAGCGGTACCCCAGACCCCAGGGGGCTGTACTTC. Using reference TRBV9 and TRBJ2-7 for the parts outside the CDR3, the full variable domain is DSGVTQTPKHLITATGQRVTLRCSPRSGDLSVYWYQQSLDQGLQFLIQYYNGEERAKGNILERFSAQQFPDLHSELNLSSLELGDSALYFCASSGTPDPRGLYFGPGTRLTVT.

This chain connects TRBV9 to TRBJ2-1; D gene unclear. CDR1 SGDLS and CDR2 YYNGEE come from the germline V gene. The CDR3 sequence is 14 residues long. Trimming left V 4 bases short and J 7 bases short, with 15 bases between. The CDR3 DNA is TGTGCCAGCAGCCCCTCCCCGGCCACGAATGAGCAGTTCTTC. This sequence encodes CASSPSPATNEQFF.

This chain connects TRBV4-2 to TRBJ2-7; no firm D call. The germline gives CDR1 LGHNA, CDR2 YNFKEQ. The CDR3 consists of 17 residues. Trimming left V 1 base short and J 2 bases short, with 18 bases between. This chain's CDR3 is CASSQGLIQRTTYEQYF. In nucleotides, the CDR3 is TGTGCCAGCAGCCAAGGTCTGATTCAGCGAACAACCTACGAGCAGTACTTC.

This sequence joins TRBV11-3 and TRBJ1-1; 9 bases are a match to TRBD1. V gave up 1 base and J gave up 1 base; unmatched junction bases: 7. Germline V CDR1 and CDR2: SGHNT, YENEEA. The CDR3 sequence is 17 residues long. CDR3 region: CASSLGGPGQGNTEAFF. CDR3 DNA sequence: TGTGCCAGCAGCTTAGGGGGCCCGGGACAGGGGAACACTGAAGCTTTCTTT.

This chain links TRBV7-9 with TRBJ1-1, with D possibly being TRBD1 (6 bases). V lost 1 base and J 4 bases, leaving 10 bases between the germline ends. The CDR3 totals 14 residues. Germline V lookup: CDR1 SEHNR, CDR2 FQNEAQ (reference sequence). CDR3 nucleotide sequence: TGTGCCAGCAGCTTAGTTCAGGGGAGCACTGAAGCTTTCTTT. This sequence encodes CASSLVQGSTEAFF.

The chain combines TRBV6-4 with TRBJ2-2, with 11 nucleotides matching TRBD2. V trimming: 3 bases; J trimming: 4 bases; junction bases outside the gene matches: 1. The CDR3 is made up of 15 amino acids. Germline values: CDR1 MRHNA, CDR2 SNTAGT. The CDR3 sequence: CASSETSGSTGELFF. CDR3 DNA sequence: TGTGCCAGCAGTGAAACTAGCGGGAGCACCGGGGAGCTGTTTTTT.

The CDR3 nucleotides are TGTGCCAGCAGTTTCCGGGACAGGGTGGGGACCCAGTACTTC. Residues: CASSFRDRVGTQYF. The chain couples TRBV28 to TRBJ2-5, with 9 bases matching TRBD1. Trimming cost V 3 bases and J 7 bases; bases outside gene matches: 6. Germline values: CDR1 MDHEN, CDR2 SYDVKM. The CDR3 is 14 residues long.

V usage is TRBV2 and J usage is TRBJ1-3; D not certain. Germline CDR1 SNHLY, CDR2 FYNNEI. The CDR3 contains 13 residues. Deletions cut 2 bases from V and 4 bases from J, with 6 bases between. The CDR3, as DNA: TGTGCCAGCAGTGAAAATTCGGGAAACACCATATATTTT. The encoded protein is CASSENSGNTIYF.

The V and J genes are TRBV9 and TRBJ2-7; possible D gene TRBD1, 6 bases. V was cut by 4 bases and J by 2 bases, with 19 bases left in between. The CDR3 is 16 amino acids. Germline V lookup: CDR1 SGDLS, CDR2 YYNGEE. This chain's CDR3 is CASSPSSKGQPYEQYF. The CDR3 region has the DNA TGTGCCAGCAGCCCCTCCTCGAAGGGACAACCCTACGAGCAGTACTTC.

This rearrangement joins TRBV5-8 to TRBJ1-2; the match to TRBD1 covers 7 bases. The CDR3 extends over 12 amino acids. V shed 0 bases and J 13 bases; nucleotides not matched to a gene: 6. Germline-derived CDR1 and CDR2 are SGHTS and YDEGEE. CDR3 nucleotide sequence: TGTGCCAGCAGCTTGGATACTCCAGGGGGCACCTTC. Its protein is CASSLDTPGGTF.

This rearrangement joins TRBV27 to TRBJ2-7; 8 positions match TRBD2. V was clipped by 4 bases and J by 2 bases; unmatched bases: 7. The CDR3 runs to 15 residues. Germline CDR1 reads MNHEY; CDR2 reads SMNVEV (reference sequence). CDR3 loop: CASSSDLAGPYEQYF. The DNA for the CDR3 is TGTGCCAGCAGTTCCGACTTAGCGGGACCCTACGAGCAGTACTTC.

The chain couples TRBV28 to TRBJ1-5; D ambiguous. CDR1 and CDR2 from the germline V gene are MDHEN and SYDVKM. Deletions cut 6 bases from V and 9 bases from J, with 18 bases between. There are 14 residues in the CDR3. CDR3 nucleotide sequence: TGTGCCAGCAGCCCCAACGATCGGCCATGGCCCCAGCATTTT. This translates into CASSPNDRPWPQHF.

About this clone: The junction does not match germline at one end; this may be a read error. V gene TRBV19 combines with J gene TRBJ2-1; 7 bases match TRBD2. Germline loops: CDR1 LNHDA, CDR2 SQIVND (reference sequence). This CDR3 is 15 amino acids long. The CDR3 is CASSISGVSFNEQFF. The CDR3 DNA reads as TGTGCCAGTAGTATAAGCGGGGTATCCTTCAATGAGCAGTTCTTC.

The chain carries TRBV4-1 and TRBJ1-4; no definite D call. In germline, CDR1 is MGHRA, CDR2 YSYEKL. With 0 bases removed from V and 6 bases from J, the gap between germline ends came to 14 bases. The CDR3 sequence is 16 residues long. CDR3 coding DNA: TGCGCCAGCAGCCAAGATCGCGGGGTTAGGCATGAAAAACTGTTTTTT. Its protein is CASSQDRGVRHEKLFF.

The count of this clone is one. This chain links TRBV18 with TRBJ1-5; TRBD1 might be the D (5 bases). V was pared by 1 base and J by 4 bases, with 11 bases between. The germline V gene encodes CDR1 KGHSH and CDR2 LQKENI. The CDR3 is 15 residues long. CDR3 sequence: CASSPQGQGNQPQHF. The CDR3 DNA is TGTGCCAGCTCACCACAGGGGCAGGGTAATCAGCCCCAGCATTTT. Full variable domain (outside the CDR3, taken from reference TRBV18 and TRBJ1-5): NAGVMQNPRHLVRRRGQEARLRCSPMKGHSHVYWYRQLPEEGLKFMVYLQKENIIDESGMPKERFSAEFPKEGPSILRIQQVVRGDSAAYFCASSPQGQGNQPQHFGDGTRLSIL.

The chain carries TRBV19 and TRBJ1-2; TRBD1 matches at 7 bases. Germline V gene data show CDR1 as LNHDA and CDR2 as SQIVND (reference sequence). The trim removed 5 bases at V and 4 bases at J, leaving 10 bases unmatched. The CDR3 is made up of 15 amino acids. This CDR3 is CASSPKGAGIYGYTF. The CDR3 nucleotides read TGTGCCAGTAGTCCGAAGGGGGCTGGGATCTATGGCTACACCTTC.